A selection of T cell receptor beta chains follows, all from one sample in a study of preoperative IRX-2 immunotherapy in early breast cancer. The assay was immunoSEQ multiplex PCR, and TCRdb's table has in-frame clones only and misses some. The sample carries around 40,000 clones, about 72% recorded once. Sequencing was performed on tumor tissue, taken after IRX-2 immunotherapy. These receptors were taken from a human donor with breast cancer. Both conserved end residues are part of each CDR3. D genes are given only for firm matches. Clone sizes are given selectively: once, few, many, or a class where the clone is expanded.

clone size	CDR3 length	V gene	D gene	J gene	CDR3 protein	CDR3 DNA
.	16	TRBV11-3	.	TRBJ1-3	CASSLGRGKTGNTIYF	TGTGCCAGCAGCTTAGGCAGGGGTAAGACTGGAAACACCATATATTTT
few	14	TRBV28	.	TRBJ2-7	CASSAGRGPYEQYF	TGTGCCAGCAGTGCCGGTAGGGGCCCCTACGAGCAGTACTTC
.	15	TRBV6-8	TRBD2	TRBJ2-7	CASKGVAGGRYEQYF	TGTGCCAGCAAAGGGGTAGCGGGAGGGCGCTACGAGCAGTACTTC
.	18	TRBV11-3	TRBD1	TRBJ2-2	CASRFFSLGDRGTGELFF	TGTGCCAGCAGGTTTTTTTCCCTTGGGGACAGGGGAACCGGGGAGCTGTTTTTT
.	13	TRBV7-1	.	TRBJ1-5	CASTGGGSQPQHF	TGTGCCAGCACCGGAGGAGGCTCCCAGCCCCAGCATTTT
.	14	TRBV6-8	.	TRBJ1-1	CASSYRQGYTEAFF	TGTGCCAGCAGTTATCGTCAGGGATACACTGAAGCTTTCTTT
.	16	TRBV19	.	TRBJ1-5	CASSTPGTSINQPQHF	TGTGCCAGTAGTACCCCCGGGACTTCAATAAATCAGCCCCAGCATTTT
few	16	TRBV7-1	.	TRBJ2-4	CASSLRQDLAKNIQYF	TGTGCCAGCAGCCTTAGACAGGACCTAGCCAAAAACATTCAGTACTTC
.	15	TRBV5-1	TRBD1	TRBJ2-2	CASSLGQGNTGELFF	TGCGCCAGCAGCTTGGGACAGGGCAACACCGGGGAGCTGTTTTTT
.	16	TRBV7-8	.	TRBJ2-6	CASSGPPNSGANVLTF	TGTGCCAGCAGCGGACCTCCCAACTCTGGGGCCAACGTCCTGACTTTC
.	15	TRBV5-1	TRBD1	TRBJ2-1	CASSASRTGDNEQFF	TGCGCCAGCAGCGCGTCAAGGACAGGGGACAATGAGCAGTTCTTC
.	14	TRBV18	.	TRBJ1-2	CASSPDSANYGYTF	TGTGCCAGCTCCCCTGACAGCGCGAACTATGGCTACACCTTC
.	12	TRBV6-7	.	TRBJ2-5	CASSYIGETQYF	TGTGCCAGCAGTTACATCGGGGAGACCCAGTACTTC
.	13	TRBV28	TRBD2	TRBJ2-5	CASTGSGQETQYF	TGTGCCAGCACGGGTAGCGGGCAAGAGACCCAGTACTTC
.	12	TRBV6-8	.	TRBJ2-2	CASRETTGELFF	TGTGCCAGCAGGGAAACCACCGGGGAGCTGTTTTTT
.	15	TRBV10-3	.	TRBJ2-7	CAISESNSGRYEQYF	TGTGCCATCAGTGAGTCTAATTCCGGACGCTACGAGCAGTACTTC
.	15	TRBV6-8	.	TRBJ2-7	CASITSGFLAYEQYF	TGTGCCAGCATCACAAGCGGGTTTCTAGCCTACGAGCAGTACTTC
.	14	TRBV6-8	TRBD1	TRBJ2-7	CASSQGQGYYEQYF	TGTGCCAGCAGCCAGGGACAGGGATACTACGAGCAGTACTTC
once	16	TRBV18	TRBD2	TRBJ2-7	CASSIFPGLASYEQYF	TGTGCCAGCTCGATTTTTCCGGGACTAGCGTCCTACGAGCAGTACTTC
.	13	TRBV7-1	.	TRBJ2-3	CASSPQAKSTQYF	TGTGCCAGCAGCCCCCAGGCTAAGAGTACGCAGTATTTT
.	15	TRBV15	.	TRBJ1-2	CATSRDQGALYGYTF	TGTGCCACCAGCAGAGATCAAGGGGCCCTCTATGGCTACACCTTC
.	14	TRBV7-1	TRBD1	TRBJ2-3	CASSLGTGTDTQYF	TGTGCCAGCAGCCTTGGGACAGGGACAGATACGCAGTATTTT
few	14	TRBV11-3	.	TRBJ2-4	CASSLVAPKNIQYF	TGTGCCAGCAGCTTAGTGGCCCCAAAAAACATTCAGTACTTC
.	15	TRBV11-3	.	TRBJ2-5	CASSLGTDTLGTQYF	TGTGCCAGCAGCCTGGGTACGGACACCCTCGGGACCCAGTACTTC
.	16	TRBV11-3	.	TRBJ2-5	CASSLGQGGSQETQYF	TGTGCCAGCAGCTTGGGGCAGGGCGGTTCTCAAGAGACCCAGTACTTC
few	16	TRBV11-3	TRBD2	TRBJ2-1	CASSSRLAGGRDEQFF	TGTGCCAGCAGCTCGAGACTAGCGGGAGGGAGGGATGAGCAGTTCTTC
once	15	TRBV18	TRBD1	TRBJ1-5	CASSLGQGGNQPQHF	TGTGCCAGCTCATTGGGACAGGGGGGCAATCAGCCCCAGCATTTT
.	15	TRBV11-3	.	TRBJ2-3	CASSLGLLGTDTQYF	TGTGCCAGCAGCTTAGGCCTCCTGGGCACAGATACGCAGTATTTT
.	15	TRBV19	.	TRBJ1-2	CASRDISLLSYGYTF	TGTGCCAGCCGGGACATCTCGCTTCTTAGCTATGGCTACACCTTC
once	13	TRBV9	TRBD2	TRBJ2-5	CASSDASGGTQYF	TGTGCCAGCAGTGATGCTAGCGGGGGGACCCAGTACTTC
.	14	TRBV11-3	.	TRBJ1-4	CASSLGRKNEKLFF	TGTGCCAGCAGCTTAGGTCGAAAGAATGAAAAACTGTTTTTT
once	13	TRBV7-8	.	TRBJ2-5	CASSLSGLETQYF	TGTGCCAGCAGCCTCAGCGGGCTAGAGACCCAGTACTTC
.	17	TRBV18	.	TRBJ1-4	CASSPPNLGAGNEKLFF	TGTGCCAGCTCACCACCGAATTTGGGGGCCGGTAATGAAAAACTGTTTTTT
.	13	TRBV6-8	TRBD1	TRBJ1-4	CAIRQGVNEKLFF	TGTGCCATCAGACAGGGGGTTAATGAAAAACTGTTTTTT
few	13	TRBV7-1	.	TRBJ2-1	CASSQDRPNEQFF	TGTGCCAGCAGTCAAGACAGACCCAATGAGCAGTTCTTC
.	12	TRBV2	.	TRBJ1-1	CASSEGGYAAFF	TGTGCCAGCAGTGAAGGAGGTTACGCAGCTTTCTTT
.	15	TRBV6-8	TRBD1	TRBJ1-2	CASTPNEDRAYGYTF	TGTGCCAGCACCCCCAACGAGGACAGGGCCTATGGCTACACCTTC
few	13	TRBV10-2	.	TRBJ1-1	CASNIQRNTEAFF	TGCGCCAGCAATATTCAGAGGAACACTGAAGCTTTCTTT
.	13	TRBV6-8	.	TRBJ2-3	CASSLDGTDTQYF	TGTGCCAGCAGTTTGGACGGCACAGATACGCAGTATTTT
.	13	TRBV29-1	TRBD2	TRBJ2-1	CSVTAGTNNEQFF	TGCAGCGTGACCGCCGGGACTAACAATGAGCAGTTCTTC
.	15	TRBV6-7	.	TRBJ1-1	CASSDRSSLNTEAFF	TGTGCCAGCAGTGACAGGAGCTCCCTGAACACTGAAGCTTTCTTT
few	13	TRBV6-8	.	TRBJ1-2	CASRSLGYHGYTF	TGTGCCAGCAGGTCACTGGGTTATCACGGCTACACCTTC
few	15	TRBV6-8	.	TRBJ1-2	CASSYSRERTAGYTF	TGTGCCAGCAGTTACTCGAGGGAGAGGACGGCGGGCTACACCTTC
.	15	TRBV18	.	TRBJ1-1	CASSPWTPPGPEAFF	TGTGCCAGCTCACCATGGACCCCTCCGGGGCCTGAAGCTTTCTTT
.	15	TRBV15	.	TRBJ1-4	CATSRDRAGGEKLFF	TGTGCCACCAGCAGAGACAGGGCCGGAGGGGAAAAACTGTTTTTT
.	15	TRBV19	.	TRBJ1-5	CASSPQDNSNQPQHF	TGTGCCAGTAGTCCTCAGGATAATAGCAATCAGCCCCAGCATTTT
once	13	TRBV18	TRBD1	TRBJ2-7	CASSSGTGDEQYF	TGTGCCAGCTCATCCGGGACAGGGGACGAGCAGTACTTC
.	15	TRBV5-1	.	TRBJ2-2	CASSPDRVYTGELFF	TGCGCCAGCAGCCCGGATAGGGTATACACCGGGGAGCTGTTTTTT
.	13	TRBV6-8	.	TRBJ1-1	CAIRAGSGTEAFF	TGTGCCATCAGGGCGGGATCCGGAACTGAAGCTTTCTTT
once	19	TRBV19	TRBD2	TRBJ2-1	CASSIDLRTSGRPYNEQFF	TGTGCCAGTAGTATAGATCTAAGGACTAGCGGGAGACCCTACAATGAGCAGTTCTTC
.	14	TRBV12-5	.	TRBJ1-4	CASGSQATNEKLFF	TGTGCTAGTGGGTCTCAGGCAACTAATGAAAAACTGTTTTTT
.	12	TRBV29-1	.	TRBJ1-1	CSVRRVNTEAFF	TGCAGCGTTCGTCGAGTGAACACTGAAGCTTTCTTT
.	14	TRBV7-1	TRBD1	TRBJ1-2	CASSTRDRRYGYTF	TGTGCCAGCAGCACACGGGACAGGCGGTATGGCTACACCTTC